This T cell receptor beta chain was documented in a study of blood T cells in healthy people across ages. General study findings and limits: Among T cells, TCR beta diversity per million cells dropped roughly linearly as age rose.

This clonotype has only a few counts. What it recognizes is unknown. A second PCR of about 7 to 12 cycles used a sample-barcoded 5' primer and a J-beta primer mix. Every sample produced at least 3 million CDR3-containing paired-end reads. TCRdb passed the 5' RACE reads through MiXCR, listing each CDR3 protein once. The data show some 920,000 distinct CDR3 sequences, around 54% seen once. In terms of origin and age, donors were healthy Caucasian individuals from Russia aged about 6 to 90. Every donor contributed about 10 milliliters of peripheral blood by blood draw. The CDR3 has 12 residues. Trimming stripped 6 bases from V and 7 bases from J, with 13 bases between. Germline V gene lookup returns CDR1 PRHDT and CDR2 FYEKMQ (reference sequence).

J is TRBJ2-7 and V is TRBV13, with D perhaps TRBD2 (6 bases). The sequenced sample was blood. The source of this sequence is a woman aged 60-75 years in good health. As DNA, the CDR3 is TGTGCCAGCAGTGTATCGACTAGAGAGCAGTACTTC. Its protein is CASSVSTREQYF.